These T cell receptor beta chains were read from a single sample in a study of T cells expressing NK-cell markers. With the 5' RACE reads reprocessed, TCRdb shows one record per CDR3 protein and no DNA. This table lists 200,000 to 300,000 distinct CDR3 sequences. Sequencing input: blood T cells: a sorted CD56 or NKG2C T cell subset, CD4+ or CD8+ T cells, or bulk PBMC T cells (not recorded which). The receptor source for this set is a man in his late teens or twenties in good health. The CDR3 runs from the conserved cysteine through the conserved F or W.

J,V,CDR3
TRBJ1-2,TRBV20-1,CSARFTNYGYTF
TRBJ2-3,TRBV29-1,CSGTGSYTQYF
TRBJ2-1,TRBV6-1,CASSRADRGLARLNEQFF
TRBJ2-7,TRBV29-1,CSVVPSGRTYEQYF
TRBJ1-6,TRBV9,CASSGQGASNSPLHF
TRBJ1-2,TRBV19,CATRRGDYGYTF
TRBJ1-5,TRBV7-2,CASSLAFNQPQHF
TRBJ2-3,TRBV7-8,CASALDRFLDTQYF
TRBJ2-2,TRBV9,CASSATSGKANTGELFF
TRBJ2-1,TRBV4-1,CASSQPQGSQFF
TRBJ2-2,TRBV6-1,CASTLLPQNTGELFF
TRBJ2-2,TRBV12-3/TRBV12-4,CASRRRTSGSDDGELFF
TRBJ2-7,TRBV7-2,CASSLGLAGDEQYF
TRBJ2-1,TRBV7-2,CASSLDPGTNKLFF
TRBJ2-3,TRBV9,CASSVGTSGSLDTQYF
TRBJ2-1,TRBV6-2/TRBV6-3,CASSYVGGGHNEQFF
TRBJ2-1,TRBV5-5,CASSLVFAAGGAADEQFF
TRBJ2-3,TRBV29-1,CSVGGTSGRLSKQYF
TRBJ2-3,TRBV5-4,CASSWTSDSTDTQYF
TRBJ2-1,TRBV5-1,CASSPGLAGENEQFF
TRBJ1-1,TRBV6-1,CASHGSGPNTEAFF
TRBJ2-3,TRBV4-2,CASSLHGVPTQYF
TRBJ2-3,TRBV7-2,CASSFLAGGETDTQYF
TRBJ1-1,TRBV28,CASFGVNTEAFF
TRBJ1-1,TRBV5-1,CASSIQGGNTEAFF
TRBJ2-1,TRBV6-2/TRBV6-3,CASSPYGRESGNEQFF
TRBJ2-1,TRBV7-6,CASSLGRDRYNEQFF
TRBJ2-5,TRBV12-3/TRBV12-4,CASSWDRETQYF
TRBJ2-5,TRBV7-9,CASSSRLAGEQETQYF
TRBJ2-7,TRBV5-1,CASRFYGQGGNEQYF
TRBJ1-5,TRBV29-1,CSVAGTVNQPQHF
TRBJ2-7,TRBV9,CASSETGVSYEQYF
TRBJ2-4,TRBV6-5,CASSYGFRDRVAKNIQYF
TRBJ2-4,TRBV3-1,CASSLRGPVNIQYF
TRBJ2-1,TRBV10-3,CAIRMGSGGYYNEQFF
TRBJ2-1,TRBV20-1,CSAREVGLAGGEQFF
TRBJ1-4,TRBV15,CATSRDRGRDEKLFF
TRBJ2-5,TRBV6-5,CASSYSDEETQYF
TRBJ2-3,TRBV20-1,CSASVASTDTQYF
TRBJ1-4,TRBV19,CASRDRGKEKLFF
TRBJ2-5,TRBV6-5,CASSLQGRTSRQETQYF
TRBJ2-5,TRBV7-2,CASSLAAGRGQETQYF
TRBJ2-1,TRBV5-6,CASSFRERSQFF
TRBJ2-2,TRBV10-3,CAISDRNGELFF
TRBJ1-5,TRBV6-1,CASTSGGNQPQHF
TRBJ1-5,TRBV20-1,CSASRVGQPQHF